The sequence of this T cell receptor (beta chain) was determined in a study of cytotoxic CD8 clonotypes in ibrutinib-treated CLL. Overall study: Once patients had received a median approximately twelve months of treatment, range 6 to 36, response samples were obtained.

Around 2 micrograms of genomic DNA (from cryopreserved PBMCs) were used for TCR beta libraries. V trimming: 4 bases; J trimming: 7 bases; junction bases outside the gene matches: 3. Germline CDR1 is SGHDT and CDR2 is YYEEEE. The CDR3 consists of 13 residues. The table lists this clone with a few counts. The table came from immunoSEQ multiplex PCR; TCRdb's copy has only in-frame clones and leaves some out. The repertoire consists of 30,000 or so clones, with about three fifths occurring once and the leading ten covering 14%. The TCR was taken from a human donor with chronic lymphocytic leukemia. The rearrangement links TRBV5-6 to TRBJ1-2; TRBD1 matches at 11 bases. Sample: PBMCs, taken before ibrutinib treatment. The CDR3 here is CASSLGTGGGYTF. CDR3 DNA: TGTGCCAGCAGCCTGGGGACAGGGGGTGGCTACACCTTC.